What follows are 27 T cell receptor beta chains derived from one specimen sequenced in a study of type 1 regulatory T cells. Using its own MiXCR run on the reads, TCRdb lists one record per CDR3 protein. The sample contains around 62,000 distinct CDR3 sequences, around 57% of which appear only once. These TCRs are of unknown antigen specificity. Sequencing was done on a sample of cultured T cells, either the whole culture or a sorted T cell fraction (not recorded which). Subset reported: Tr1-enriched cell product generated in vitro against host alloantigens. The receptors stem from a human donor in good health.

The chain recombines TRBV29-1 with TRBJ2-7; D tentatively reads TRBD1 or TRBD2 (5 bases each). V was pared by 0 bases and J by 0 bases, with 15 bases between. This CDR3 is 16 amino acids long. The germline CDR1 and CDR2 sequences are SQVTM and ANQGSEA. The CDR3 sequence: CSVEDRGGSSSYEQYF. In DNA, the CDR3 is TGCAGCGTTGAAGACCGGGGCGGTTCGAGCTCCTACGAGCAGTACTTC.

The chain carries TRBV9 and TRBJ2-3, with D perhaps matching TRBD2 (6 bases). This CDR3 has 15 amino acids. Germline assignment: CDR1 SGDLS and CDR2 YYNGEE. Trimming stripped 1 base from V and 1 base from J, with 10 bases between. CDR3 in amino acids: CASSVQSGRTDTQYF. CDR3 coding DNA: TGTGCCAGCAGCGTACAGAGCGGGCGCACAGATACGCAGTATTTT.

This clonotype was found a few times. This sequence joins TRBV20-1 and TRBJ2-3, with D unresolved. CDR1 is DFQATT and CDR2 is SNEGSKA in the germline V gene (reference sequence). This CDR3 is 16 amino acids long. V gave up 0 bases and J gave up 2 bases, with 15 bases separating them. The CDR3 protein is CSAREVGKRHTDTQYF. In nucleotides, the CDR3 is TGCAGTGCTAGAGAGGTTGGTAAACGGCACACAGATACGCAGTATTTT.

This clonotype was seen a few times. The chain couples TRBV9 to TRBJ2-7; TRBD2 agrees at 13 bases. The germline CDR1 and CDR2 sequences are SGDLS and YYNGEE. The CDR3 covers 18 residues. The ends lost 4 bases at V and 5 bases at J; junction bases unmatched: 15. CDR3 sequence: CASSLPGLAGVRNHEQYF. The CDR3 coding sequence is TGTGCCAGCAGCCTTCCTGGACTAGCGGGAGTTAGGAACCACGAGCAGTACTTC.

This rearrangement joins TRBV20-1 to TRBJ2-7; 12 bases fit TRBD2. Germline CDR1 DFQATT, CDR2 SNEGSKA (reference sequence). The length of the CDR3 is 16 residues. Germline trimming cut 6 bases from V and 5 bases from J; bases unmatched to any gene: 14. DNA for the CDR3: TGCAGTGCACCCAACCCCGGGACTAGCGGGTCTAACGAGCAGTACTTC. As protein: CSAPNPGTSGSNEQYF.

V is TRBV7-2 and J is TRBJ2-7, with D possibly matching TRBD1 (5 bases). Trimming left V 7 bases short and J 0 bases short, with 13 bases between. Germline V gene lookup returns CDR1 SGHTA and CDR2 FQGNSA. CDR3 length equals 14 residues. CDR3 DNA sequence: TGTGCCAGCATTCCGCGAAGGGGCTCCTACGAGCAGTACTTC. Its protein product is CASIPRRGSYEQYF.

The J gene is TRBJ1-2, the V gene TRBV27; TRBD1 matches at 7 bases. The CDR3 is 17 amino acids. The germline CDR1 and CDR2 sequences are MNHEY and SMNVEV (reference sequence). V trimming: 6 bases; J trimming: 1 base; junction bases outside the gene matches: 14. This CDR3 reads CASRNAPQGRNNYGYTF. DNA for the CDR3: TGTGCCAGCAGAAATGCCCCACAGGGGCGAAATAACTATGGCTACACCTTC.

This clonotype was counted only a few times. The chain combines TRBV7-8 with TRBJ2-1; either TRBD1 or TRBD2 may supply D (5 bases each). Germline CDR1 SGHVS, CDR2 FQNEAQ. V lost 2 bases and J lost 10, with 15 bases in between. The CDR3 length is 14 residues. CDR3 nucleotides: TGTGCCAGCAGCTTACGAGACTCAGGGACGGAGCAGTTCTTC. Encoded protein: CASSLRDSGTEQFF.

In its sample, this clonotype was seen a few times. The CDR3 protein is CSAASGRANEQFF. The CDR3 DNA sequence: TGCAGTGCTGCTAGCGGGAGGGCCAATGAGCAGTTCTTC. This chain uses TRBV20-1 with TRBJ2-1; TRBD2 matches at 12 bases. The V gene end was trimmed by 5 bases and the J gene end by 6 bases; junction bases not matched to a gene: 2. CDR3 length equals 13 residues. Germline values: CDR1 DFQATT, CDR2 SNEGSKA (reference sequence).

This clonotype came up many times. This chain joins TRBV20-1 and TRBJ1-1, with D unresolved. There are 13 residues in the CDR3. CDR1 is DFQATT and CDR2 is SNEGSKA in the germline V gene (reference sequence). The V gene lost 3 bases and the J gene lost 0 bases, with 8 bases spanning the gap. CDR3 bases: TGCAGTGCTAGTAACAGATTGAACACTGAAGCTTTCTTT. It codes for CSASNRLNTEAFF.

Comments on this clonotype: One end of the junction varies from germline; a read error may be responsible. V is TRBV20-1 and J is TRBJ2-1; 8 nucleotides align to TRBD2. CDR1 is DFQATT, CDR2 SNEGSKA, per germline (reference sequence). The CDR3 is 15 amino acids. The CDR3 DNA follows: TGCAGTGCGAGAGGGGAGGTAGCGGGAACTAATGAGCAGTTCTTC. This encodes CSARGEVAGTNEQFF.

The sample holds one count of this clonotype. The chain carries TRBV27 and TRBJ1-1, with D uncertain. The CDR3 runs 16 residues. V lost 0 bases, J lost 0 bases, and 11 bases lay in between. In germline, CDR1 is MNHEY, CDR2 SMNVEV (reference sequence). The CDR3 region has the DNA TGTGCCAGCAGTTTATCGATCAGTCCCCTGAACACTGAAGCTTTCTTT. It codes for CASSLSISPLNTEAFF.

CDR3 nucleotides: TGTGCCAGCAGCTTAGATGGACAGGGGAGCAATGAGCAGTTCTTC. Protein sequence: CASSLDGQGSNEQFF. V and J are TRBV11-2 and TRBJ2-1; TRBD1 aligns across 9 bases. The J segment lost 6 bases and the V segment lost 0 bases, leaving 3 bases of the junction unmatched. Germline V gene lookup returns CDR1 SGHAT and CDR2 FQNNGV. There are 15 residues in the CDR3. The entire variable domain, with the rest obtained from reference TRBV11-2 and TRBJ2-1, is as follows: EAGVAQSPRYKIIEKRQSVAFWCNPISGHATLYWYQQILGQGPKLLIQFQNNGVVDDSQLPKDRFSAERLKGVDSTLKIQPAKLEDSAVYLCASSLDGQGSNEQFFGPGTRLTVL.

J is TRBJ1-3 and V is TRBV20-1; D remains ambiguous. Germline loops: CDR1 DFQATT, CDR2 SNEGSKA (reference sequence). Trimming removed 1 base at V and 2 bases at J, with 9 bases between. The CDR3 is 14 residues long. CDR3 protein: CSARGLGTGNTIYF. Here the CDR3 DNA reads TGCAGTGCTAGAGGTTTAGGGACTGGAAACACCATATATTTT.

V gene TRBV20-1 combines with J gene TRBJ2-7, with a tentative D call TRBD1 (5 bases). The CDR3 sequence is 15 residues long. The V end lost 0 bases, the J end lost 2 bases, and 14 bases lay between the germline ends. Germline lookup yields CDR1 DFQATT and CDR2 SNEGSKA (reference sequence). CDR3 region: CSARDITGRAYEQYF. The CDR3 nucleotides read TGCAGTGCTAGAGATATTACAGGAAGAGCCTACGAGCAGTACTTC.

Remarks on this clonotype: This CDR3 fails to terminate in the conserved phenylalanine or tryptophan, so it likely reflects a read error. The chain recombines TRBV9 with TRBJ2-7, with 9 positions matching TRBD1. The J segment lost 4 bases and the V segment lost 3 bases, leaving 8 bases of the junction unmatched. The CDR3 extends over 15 amino acids. CDR1 and CDR2 (germline): SGDLS, YYNGEE. For the CDR3, the DNA is TGTGCCAGCAGCGAGTCCGGGACAGGGTGGTACGAGCAGTACCTC. It specifies CASSESGTGWYEQYL.

This clonotype was seen only a few times. The chain carries TRBV7-2 and TRBJ2-4; D not certain. The CDR3 is made up of 14 amino acids. Germline assignment: CDR1 SGHTA and CDR2 FQGNSA. Between the trimmed V and J ends, which lost 3 bases and 3 bases, there was a span of 9 bases. The CDR3 bases are TGTGCCAGCAGCTTGCGTGGGTTCAAAAACATTCAGTACTTC. Amino acids: CASSLRGFKNIQYF.

The V and J genes are TRBV15 and TRBJ1-5; D remains unclear. V was cut by 8 bases and J by 2 bases, with 16 bases left in between. Germline V gene data show CDR1 as LNHNV and CDR2 as YYDKDF (reference sequence). There are 15 residues in the CDR3. The CDR3 nucleotides are TGTGCCACCCGTTTCCAGGTCTCGGGCAATCAGCCCCAGCATTTT. Its protein is CATRFQVSGNQPQHF.

V and J are TRBV12-3 or TRBV12-4 and TRBJ2-3, with D tentatively TRBD1 or TRBD2 (5 bases each). Trimming took off 4 bases at V and 7 bases at J, with 9 bases between the two ends. The CDR3 is made up of 12 amino acids. The chain's CDR3 is CASSSRGHTQYF. The CDR3 DNA reads as TGTGCCAGCAGTTCCCGGGGCCATACGCAGTATTTT.

The chain combines TRBV5-1 with TRBJ2-7, with TRBD2 matching over 12 bases. This CDR3 has 15 residues. Germline CDR1 reads SGHRS; CDR2 reads YFSETQ. The junction had 7 bases not matched to a gene; V was cut back by 4 bases and J by 5 bases. CDR3 sequence (DNA): TGCGCCAGCAGCACCACTAGCGGGAGGTTCAACGAGCAGTACTTC. Residues: CASSTTSGRFNEQYF.

The chain uses TRBV5-4 and TRBJ2-2; a possible D gene is TRBD2 (5 bases). V lost 4 bases and J lost 7, with 14 bases in between. CDR3 length: 14 residues. CDR1 and CDR2 (germline): SGHNT, YYREEE (reference sequence). CDR3 in amino acids: CASSREQVDGELFF. CDR3 nucleotides: TGTGCCAGCAGCCGGGAACAAGTCGACGGGGAGCTGTTTTTT.

This clonotype occurred many times. J is TRBJ1-5 and V is TRBV2, with 7 bases aligning to TRBD1. The J segment lost 6 bases and the V segment lost 0 bases, leaving 5 bases of the junction unmatched. CDR3 length: 15 amino acids. CDR1 SNHLY and CDR2 FYNNEI come from the germline V gene. In nucleotides, the CDR3 is TGTGCCAGCAGTGAAGCCAGGACAGGTCGTCAGCCCCAGCATTTT. Translated: CASSEARTGRQPQHF.

This clonotype was seen a single time. The chain joins TRBV5-4 to TRBJ1-3; D is possibly TRBD1 (6 bases). Germline CDR1 is SGHNT and CDR2 is YYREEE (reference sequence). Deletions cut 4 bases from V and 3 bases from J, with 23 bases between. The CDR3 has 18 amino acids. CDR3: CASSRSGEGGERGNTIYF. The CDR3 nucleotides are TGTGCCAGCAGCCGCTCAGGGGAGGGGGGCGAGCGTGGAAACACCATATATTTT.

This clonotype was recorded many times. The chain has TRBV7-3 and TRBJ1-2; D uncertain. The length of the CDR3 is 13 residues. From germline, CDR1 is SGHTA and CDR2 FQGTGA. V dropped 0 bases and J dropped 4 bases, with 6 bases sitting between them. CDR3 residues: CASSLTGSYGYTF. The CDR3 bases are TGTGCCAGCAGCTTAACAGGGAGCTATGGCTACACCTTC.

The J gene is TRBJ1-5, the V gene TRBV7-6; possibly TRBD1 for D (5 bases). The germline V gene has CDR1 SGHVS and CDR2 FNYEAQ. The V gene lost 1 base and the J gene lost 0 bases, with 13 bases spanning the gap. This CDR3 is 17 amino acids long. Here the CDR3 DNA reads TGTGCCAGCAGCTTAGGGACACCTCAGAATAGCAATCAGCCCCAGCATTTT. Amino acid sequence: CASSLGTPQNSNQPQHF.

V and J are TRBV27 and TRBJ2-7; maybe TRBD1 (6 bases). V shed 0 bases and J shed 3 bases, with 21 bases lying between them. This CDR3 spans 18 amino acids. CDR1 is MNHEY, CDR2 SMNVEV, per germline (reference sequence). Here the CDR3 reads CASSLSTFRADSNYEQYF. Written as DNA, the CDR3 is TGTGCCAGCAGTTTATCCACCTTTCGTGCGGACAGCAACTACGAGCAGTACTTC.

The chain recombines TRBV18 with TRBJ2-7, with D perhaps TRBD1 (6 bases). CDR1 is KGHSH, CDR2 LQKENI, per germline. V lost 5 bases and J 2 bases, leaving 10 bases between the germline ends. This CDR3 contains 13 residues. The DNA for the CDR3 is TGTGCCAGCTCAGGTACAGGGACCTACGAGCAGTACTTC. This codes for CASSGTGTYEQYF.